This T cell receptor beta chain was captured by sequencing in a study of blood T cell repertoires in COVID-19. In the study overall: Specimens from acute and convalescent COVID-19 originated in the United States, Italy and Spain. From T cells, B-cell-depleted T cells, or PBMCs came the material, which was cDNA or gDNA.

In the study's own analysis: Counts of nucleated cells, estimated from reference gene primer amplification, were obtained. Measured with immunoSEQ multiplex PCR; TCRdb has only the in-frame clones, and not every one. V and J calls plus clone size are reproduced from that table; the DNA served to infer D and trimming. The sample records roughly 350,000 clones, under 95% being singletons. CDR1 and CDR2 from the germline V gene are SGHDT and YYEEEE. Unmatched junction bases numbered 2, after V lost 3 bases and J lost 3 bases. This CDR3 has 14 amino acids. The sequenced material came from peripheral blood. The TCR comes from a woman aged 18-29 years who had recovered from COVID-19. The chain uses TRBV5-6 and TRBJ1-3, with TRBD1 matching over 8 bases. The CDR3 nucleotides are TGTGCCAGCAGCTGGACAGGGCTTGGAAACACCATATATTTT. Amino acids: CASSWTGLGNTIYF.